Listed below are T cell receptor beta chains from one sample, sequenced in a study of blood T cell repertoires in COVID-19. The protocol was immunoSEQ multiplex PCR, while the TCRdb copy is restricted to in-frame clones and leaves out a portion. Found here are 310,000 or so clones, about 88% of them singletons; the top ten hold roughly 8.9%. Material: PBMCs or T cells enriched from blood (not recorded which). Source of these receptors: a woman aged 35 to 49 who had recovered from COVID-19. Each CDR3 is given with its conserved first and last residue. D genes are given only for firm matches. Part of the rows lack a size; the others show once, few, many or a class for expanded clones.

j_call	clone_size	v_call	d_call	cdr3_aa	cdr3_nt
TRBJ2-5	.	TRBV5-4	.	CASSLHREETQYF	TGTGCCAGCAGCTTGCACAGGGAAGAGACCCAGTACTTC
TRBJ2-5	.	TRBV2	.	CASSGLDRETQYF	TGTGCCAGCAGTGGCTTAGATCGGGAGACCCAGTACTTC
TRBJ2-7	.	TRBV21-1	.	CASSKAWPDSQGYEQYF	TGTGCCAGCAGCAAAGCTTGGCCGGACAGCCAGGGCTACGAGCAGTACTTC
TRBJ2-1	.	TRBV11-1	.	CASSLDRYNEQFF	TGTGCCAGCAGCTTAGACAGGTACAATGAGCAGTTCTTC
TRBJ2-1	.	TRBV7-9	.	CASSLGGTYYNEQFF	TGTGCCAGCAGCCTCGGCGGCACATACTACAATGAGCAGTTCTTC
TRBJ2-1	.	TRBV30	TRBD2	CAWRVPGGRRSYNEQFF	TGTGCCTGGAGGGTTCCCGGGGGGAGGCGCTCCTACAATGAGCAGTTCTTC
TRBJ1-1	once	TRBV27	.	CASSSRQRNTEAFF	TGTGCCAGCAGTTCGCGACAGCGGAACACTGAAGCTTTCTTT
TRBJ2-3	.	TRBV28	.	CASSLREGRDTQYF	TGTGCCAGCAGCCTTCGGGAAGGCAGAGATACGCAGTATTTT
TRBJ2-3	.	TRBV10-3	.	CATGDTDTQYF	TGTGCCACGGGAGACACAGATACGCAGTATTTT
TRBJ1-2	.	TRBV7-9	.	CASSSVFNGYTF	TGTGCCAGCAGCTCGGTCTTTAATGGCTACACCTTC
TRBJ2-7	few	TRBV5-1	.	CASSLAPETGVEQYF	TGCGCCAGCAGCTTGGCTCCGGAGACGGGAGTCGAGCAGTACTTC
TRBJ2-1	.	TRBV6-2/TRBV6-3	TRBD1	CASSRGQANHNEQFF	TGTGCCAGCAGCCGTGGACAGGCCAATCACAATGAGCAGTTCTTC
TRBJ2-1	.	TRBV7-6	.	CASSYAAREQFF	TGTGCCAGCAGCTATGCCGCCAGGGAGCAGTTCTTC
TRBJ1-3	.	TRBV29-1	TRBD1	CSVAGTGWGNTIYF	TGCAGCGTTGCCGGGACAGGGTGGGGAAACACCATATATTTT
TRBJ2-6	.	TRBV28	TRBD2	CAASGGDSGANVLTF	TGTGCCGCTAGCGGGGGGGACTCTGGGGCCAACGTCCTGACTTTC
TRBJ2-3	.	TRBV27	TRBD2	CASSRRGEVDTQYF	TGTGCCAGCAGTCGGCGGGGGGAAGTAGATACGCAGTATTTT
TRBJ2-5	.	TRBV4-3	TRBD2	CASSQDWRAGQETQYF	TGCGCCAGCAGCCAAGATTGGAGAGCGGGACAAGAGACCCAGTACTTC
TRBJ2-3	.	TRBV18	TRBD1	CASSPQRDRNTDTQYF	TGTGCCAGCTCACCACAAAGGGACAGAAACACAGATACGCAGTATTTT
TRBJ2-2	once	TRBV19	TRBD1	CASSIGKGARTGELFF	TGTGCCAGTAGTATAGGGAAGGGGGCGCGAACCGGGGAGCTGTTTTTT
TRBJ2-1	.	TRBV6-5	.	CASSYRLADNEQFF	TGTGCCAGCAGTTACAGGTTAGCCGACAATGAGCAGTTCTTC
TRBJ1-1	.	TRBV29-1	.	CSPSQAGGTEAFF	TGCAGCCCCAGTCAAGCGGGCGGCACTGAAGCTTTCTTT
TRBJ2-7	.	TRBV23-1	.	CASSQGSYEQYF	TGCGCCAGCAGTCAGGGGAGCTACGAGCAGTACTTC
TRBJ2-3	.	TRBV10-3	.	CAISDPGAYTDTQYF	TGTGCCATCAGTGACCCAGGGGCTTACACAGATACGCAGTATTTT
TRBJ1-1	few	TRBV16	.	CASSRSGVGGTEAFF	TGTGCCAGCAGCCGATCAGGGGTCGGGGGCACTGAAGCTTTCTTT
TRBJ1-3	.	TRBV19	TRBD1	CASSNRDREDTIYF	TGTGCCAGTAGTAACCGGGACAGGGAGGACACCATATATTTT
TRBJ2-7	few	TRBV29-1	.	CSVLVAPYEQYF	TGCAGCGTCCTCGTGGCCCCCTACGAGCAGTACTTC
TRBJ2-7	.	TRBV9	.	CASSPRARDEQYF	TGTGCCAGCAGCCCCAGGGCACGAGATGAGCAGTACTTC
TRBJ2-5	once	TRBV5-1	.	CASSLQGGSQETQYF	TGCGCCAGCAGCTTGCAGGGTGGGTCCCAAGAGACCCAGTACTTC
TRBJ1-2	once	TRBV29-1	TRBD1	CSVPRGDRVYDAGYTF	TGCAGCGTTCCTAGGGGGGACAGGGTTTACGACGCTGGCTACACCTTC
TRBJ1-4	.	TRBV29-1	.	CSVTRGGEKLFF	TGCAGCGTTACGCGAGGGGGTGAAAAACTGTTTTTT
TRBJ2-3	.	TRBV5-1	TRBD2	CASSEGPRLAPDTQYF	TGCGCCAGCAGCGAGGGGCCGAGACTAGCCCCGGATACGCAGTATTTT
TRBJ1-4	.	TRBV28	TRBD1	CASTTLTGSQRTNEKLFF	TGTGCCAGCACCACACTGACAGGGTCTCAAAGGACTAATGAAAAACTGTTTTTT
TRBJ2-1	.	TRBV7-2	TRBD1	CASSLTRDRVRNEQFF	TGTGCCAGCAGTTTGACACGGGACAGGGTTCGGAATGAGCAGTTCTTC
TRBJ2-5	.	TRBV11-2	TRBD1	CASSRQGLGQETQYF	TGTGCCAGCAGCCGACAGGGATTGGGACAAGAGACCCAGTACTTC
TRBJ2-7	.	TRBV10-3	.	CAIRDPSYEQYF	TGTGCCATCCGGGATCCTTCCTACGAGCAGTACTTC
TRBJ2-1	.	TRBV28	.	CASSLSGAVNYNEQFF	TGTGCCAGCAGTCTCTCAGGGGCCGTAAACTACAATGAGCAGTTCTTC
TRBJ2-5	.	TRBV7-9	TRBD2	CASSPQRGGRETQYF	TGTGCCAGCAGCCCCCAGCGGGGGGGCCGTGAGACCCAGTACTTC
TRBJ1-2	.	TRBV5-1	TRBD1	CASSIGTDYGYTF	TGCGCCAGCTCAATCGGGACAGACTATGGCTACACCTTC